The 17 T cell receptor beta chains below come from one sample, sequenced in a study of blood T cell repertoires in COVID-19. Clones were read by immunoSEQ multiplex PCR, and TCRdb kept only the in-frame ones, dropping some. The sample has roughly 330,000 clones, 80% to 90% seen once. Sequenced: PBMCs or T cells enriched from blood (not recorded which). Receptors originate from a man aged 30 to 45 who had recovered from COVID-19.

This chain links TRBV30 with TRBJ2-7, with D possibly matching TRBD1 (7 bases). This CDR3 region has 14 residues. In germline, CDR1 is GTSNPN, CDR2 SVGIG (reference sequence). V was pared by 0 bases and J by 5 bases, with 14 bases between. The CDR3 region is CAWSVGAGGNEQYF. CDR3 coding DNA: TGTGCCTGGAGTGTAGGTGCAGGGGGGAACGAGCAGTACTTC.

This rearrangement joins TRBV4-1 to TRBJ1-5; D gene ambiguous. Germline loops: CDR1 MGHRA, CDR2 YSYEKL. V was pared by 0 bases and J by 5 bases, with 11 bases between. The CDR3 covers 15 residues. Here the CDR3 DNA reads TGCGCCAGCAGCCAAGATGAACAGCCTCATCAGCCCCAGCATTTT. This gives the protein CASSQDEQPHQPQHF.

V and J are TRBV7-9 and TRBJ2-2; D remains ambiguous. The V end was cut by 3 bases, the J end by 5 bases, with 13 bases between. Germline V lookup: CDR1 SEHNR, CDR2 FQNEAQ (reference sequence). There are 15 residues in the CDR3. The CDR3 loop is CASSFDLSRTGELFF. Written as DNA, the CDR3 is TGTGCCAGCAGCTTCGATTTGTCGAGGACCGGGGAGCTGTTTTTT.

The chain links TRBV19 to TRBJ1-2, with 8 bases that match TRBD1. Trimming cost V 3 bases and J 8 bases; bases outside gene matches: 2. CDR3 size: 12 residues. Germline lookup yields CDR1 LNHDA and CDR2 SQIVND (reference sequence). As DNA, the CDR3 is TGTGCCAGTAGTATGGACAGGGTGGGCTACACCTTC. It encodes CASSMDRVGYTF.

The chain is built from TRBV6-2 or TRBV6-3 and TRBJ2-1; 9 nucleotides agree with TRBD2. The CDR3 extends over 15 amino acids. The trim removed 4 bases at V and 6 bases at J, leaving 7 bases unmatched. The germline CDR1 and CDR2 sequences are MNHEY and SVGEGT. CDR3 nucleotides: TGTGCCAGCAGTTTAGCGGGGGCGGAGAGCAATGAGCAGTTCTTC. Translation: CASSLAGAESNEQFF.

The J gene is TRBJ1-4, the V gene TRBV24-1; D is perhaps TRBD1 (5 bases). The V end was cut by 0 bases, the J end by 10 bases, with 11 bases between. Germline V gives CDR1 KGHDR, CDR2 SFDVKD. The CDR3 is 14 amino acids. The CDR3 sequence is CATSDLRQGGKLFF. CDR3 coding DNA: TGTGCCACCAGTGATTTGAGGCAGGGTGGAAAACTGTTTTTT.

This chain uses TRBV5-1 with TRBJ2-1; 7 nucleotides match TRBD1. The CDR3 extends over 15 amino acids. V lost 4 bases to trimming and J lost 0 bases; unmatched junction nucleotides: 4. The V gene's germline CDR1 is SGHRS and CDR2 YFSETQ. The DNA for the CDR3 is TGCGCCAGCAGCGTCAGGGGGAGCTCCTACAATGAGCAGTTCTTC. This encodes CASSVRGSSYNEQFF.

J is TRBJ2-1 and V is TRBV6-5, with D tentatively TRBD1 (6 bases). The CDR3 totals 15 residues. CDR1 is MNHEY, CDR2 SVGAGI, per germline. Deletions cut 5 bases from V and 6 bases from J, with 17 bases between. The DNA for the CDR3 is TGTGCCAGCAGTATACAGGGCAGGGTCTCCAATGAGCAGTTCTTC. Amino acids: CASSIQGRVSNEQFF.

V is TRBV4-2 and J is TRBJ2-7, with TRBD2 matching over 7 bases. There are 14 residues in the CDR3. The germline V gene encodes CDR1 LGHNA and CDR2 YNFKEQ. The V segment lost 1 base and the J segment 4 bases; nucleotides outside the gene matches: 4. The CDR3 bases are TGTGCCAGCAGCCAAGTAGCGGGTACGTACGAGCAGTACTTC. Protein: CASSQVAGTYEQYF.

The V call is TRBV28, the J call TRBJ1-5, with 9 bases that match TRBD1. This CDR3 is built from 15 residues. J lost 5 bases, V lost 5 bases, and 7 bases had no gene match. CDR1 and CDR2 (germline): MDHEN, SYDVKM. CDR3 coding DNA: TGTGCCAGCAGTCAAACTTGGACAGGGGATCAGCCCCAGCATTTT. As protein: CASSQTWTGDQPQHF.

This clone was recorded only once. The V gene is TRBV5-5, the J gene TRBJ1-5; D might be TRBD1 (5 bases). The V and J ends lost 0 bases and 5 bases respectively, with 9 bases between them. The CDR3 runs 14 residues. Germline CDR1 and CDR2: SGHKS and YYEKEE (reference sequence). In nucleotides, the CDR3 is TGTGCCAGCAGCTTGGACGGGGGTGATCAGCCCCAGCATTTT. Protein sequence: CASSLDGGDQPQHF.

This clone has more than one count but fewer than ten. This chain joins TRBV6-5 and TRBJ1-5, with TRBD1 as a possible D gene (5 bases). V was trimmed by 8 bases and J by 1 base, leaving 9 bases between them. Germline-derived CDR1 and CDR2 are MNHEY and SVGAGI. CDR3 size: 13 residues. CDR3 nucleotides: TGTGCCAGCCGGGGGGGGAGCAATCAGCCCCAGCATTTT. As protein: CASRGGSNQPQHF.

V gene TRBV9 combines with J gene TRBJ2-7; possible D gene TRBD2, 5 bases. Trimming shortened V by 4 bases and J by 2 bases, and 13 bases separated the two germline ends. The CDR3 contains 14 residues. Germline assignment: CDR1 SGDLS and CDR2 YYNGEE. The CDR3 coding sequence is TGTGCCAGCAGCTCTGAGCGAGGGACCTACGAGCAGTACTTC. Translated: CASSSERGTYEQYF.

The chain couples TRBV5-1 to TRBJ1-1; D call uncertain. The germline gives CDR1 SGHRS, CDR2 YFSETQ. V lost 5 bases, J lost 7 bases, and 9 bases lay in between. This CDR3 has 11 amino acids. In DNA form, the CDR3 reads TGCGCCAGCAGACAACAGAGTGAAGCTTTCTTT. Its protein product is CASRQQSEAFF.

The rearrangement links TRBV7-9 to TRBJ2-5; 10 bases line up with TRBD1. CDR3 length: 16 residues. Germline lookup yields CDR1 SEHNR and CDR2 FQNEAQ (reference sequence). The V and J ends lost 4 bases and 2 bases, in that order; junction bases with no gene match: 7. CDR3 coding DNA: TGTGCCAGCAGCTCCTCCGGGACAGGGGTTCAAGAGACCCAGTACTTC. Residues: CASSSSGTGVQETQYF.

The CDR3 DNA reads as TGTGCCATCCTCCAGCAAGAGACCCAGTACTTC. This encodes CAILQQETQYF. The chain links TRBV24-1 to TRBJ2-5; D not certain. The V gene's germline CDR1 is KGHDR and CDR2 SFDVKD. This CDR3 has 11 residues. V was shortened by 11 bases and J by 2 bases, with 8 bases between the two germline ends.

This chain links TRBV10-3 with TRBJ2-1; 7 bases fit TRBD1. The CDR3 has 14 residues. CDR1 ENHRY and CDR2 SYGVKD come from the germline V gene. J gave up 4 bases and V 11 bases, and 11 bases lay outside the gene matches. DNA of the CDR3: TGTGCCGAGATACCCGGGACAGATTACAATGAGCAGTTCTTC. It specifies CAEIPGTDYNEQFF.